The 9 T cell receptor beta chains given below trace back to one sample, sequenced in a study of T cell repertoires in cytomegalovirus infection. TCRdb used MiXCR to reprocess the reads, holding one entry per CDR3 protein. The sample has around 300,000 distinct CDR3 sequences, 20% to 30% seen once; the top ten hold about an eighth. Their specific antigens are unknown. The material sequenced was cultured PBMCs, taken from culture after CMV antigen stimulation. Receptors originate from a human donor in good health (CMV status not recorded). Some clones in this sample may be carry-over from other donors' samples.

There are a few counts of this clonotype. The gene calls are TRBV19 and TRBJ1-1, with D hard to call. CDR1 is LNHDA, CDR2 SQIVND, per germline (reference sequence). CDR3 length: 15 amino acids. V lost 3 bases to trimming and J lost 9 bases, with 20 bases between them. The CDR3, as DNA: TGTGCCAGTAGTATTGAGGGAGCGTCCTTTCGTCAAGCTTTCTTT. This sequence encodes CASSIEGASFRQAFF.

This CDR3 reads CASRRLGDNEQFF. DNA of the CDR3: TGTGCCAGCAGACGACTAGGCGACAATGAGCAGTTCTTC. V is TRBV6-2 or TRBV6-3 and J is TRBJ2-1, with TRBD2 as a possible D gene (6 bases). The CDR3 contains 13 residues. The ends were cut back, 6 bases at V and 5 bases at J, with 11 bases in the middle. CDR1 is MNHEY, CDR2 SVGEGT, per germline.

The chain links TRBV4-1 to TRBJ1-4; D might be TRBD1 (6 bases). Trimming removed 1 base from V and 5 bases from J, with 8 bases in between. Germline CDR1 MGHRA, CDR2 YSYEKL. The CDR3 runs to 14 residues. For the CDR3, the DNA is TGCGCCAGCAGCCAAGCACAGGGCAATGAAAAACTGTTTTTT. Translating gives CASSQAQGNEKLFF.

This clonotype was recorded a few times. V usage is TRBV6-1 and J usage is TRBJ2-5, with D unresolved. CDR3 length equals 13 residues. From germline, CDR1 is MNHNS and CDR2 SASEGT. Trimming stripped 5 bases from V and 2 bases from J, with 9 bases between. In DNA, the CDR3 is TGTGCCAGCAGTCAGGTTGGGCAAGAGACCCAGTACTTC. This codes for CASSQVGQETQYF.

The sample holds a few counts of this clonotype. The CDR3 coding sequence is TGTGCCAGCAGCTTATTAAGCGGGGCCGGGGGCACTGAAGCTTTCTTT. Translation: CASSLLSGAGGTEAFF. The rearrangement joins TRBV7-9 to TRBJ1-1; D possibly corresponds to TRBD1 (5 bases). Trimming pared 2 bases from V and 4 bases from J, leaving 17 bases between. CDR3 size: 16 residues. The V gene's germline CDR1 is SEHNR and CDR2 FQNEAQ (reference sequence).

This clonotype was seen more than once but under ten times. V is TRBV7-2 and J is TRBJ1-1; 9 bases match TRBD1. The V gene's germline CDR1 is SGHTA and CDR2 FQGNSA. V lost 0 bases to trimming and J lost 3 bases; unmatched junction nucleotides: 5. CDR3 length equals 16 residues. CDR3 DNA sequence: TGTGCCAGCAGCTTAGCGCCCGGGACAGGGTACACTGAAGCTTTCTTT. It translates to CASSLAPGTGYTEAFF. Based on the CDR3 plus reference TRBV7-2 and TRBJ1-1, the full variable domain is GAGVSQSPSNKVTEKGKDVELRCDPISGHTALYWYRQSLGQGLEFLIYFQGNSAPDKSGLPSDRFSAERTGGSVSTLTIQRTQQEDSAVYLCASSLAPGTGYTEAFFGQGTRLTVV.

This clonotype was observed a few times. This chain uses TRBV7-2 with TRBJ2-7; D may be TRBD2 (6 bases). This CDR3 region has 13 residues. CDR1 SGHTA and CDR2 FQGNSA come from the germline V gene. Trimming cost V 4 bases and J 6 bases, with 13 bases left between them. CDR3 loop: CASSSSRGSEQYF. The CDR3 nucleotides read TGTGCCAGCAGCTCTAGTCGGGGGAGCGAGCAGTACTTC.

The chain carries TRBV5-1 and TRBJ1-1, with D unresolved. The CDR3 is 14 amino acids. Trimming removed 6 bases at V and 7 bases at J, with 19 bases between. Per germline, CDR1 SGHRS and CDR2 YFSETQ. The CDR3 DNA reads as TGCGCCAGCACCTCAGGATTGAGCGAGAATGAAGCTTTCTTT. It yields the protein CASTSGLSENEAFF.

The gene calls are TRBV18 and TRBJ1-2; D is undetermined. V lost 5 bases and J lost 5, with 12 bases in between. The germline CDR1 and CDR2 sequences are KGHSH and LQKENI. The CDR3 runs to 13 residues. The CDR3 loop is CASSETEEYGYTF. DNA of the CDR3: TGTGCCAGCTCAGAAACGGAAGAGTATGGCTACACCTTC. The variable domain in full, with the rest retrieved from reference TRBV18 and TRBJ1-2, is NAGVMQNPRHLVRRRGQEARLRCSPMKGHSHVYWYRQLPEEGLKFMVYLQKENIIDESGMPKERFSAEFPKEGPSILRIQQVVRGDSAAYFCASSETEEYGYTFGSGTRLTVV.